The rows below give T cell receptor beta chains drawn from one sample of a study of tumor-infiltrating lymphocytes in localized non-small cell lung cancer. Clones were sequenced by immunoSEQ multiplex PCR, and TCRdb holds only the in-frame ones, with some missing. This sample yields about 21,000 clones, of which 80% are seen a single time; about 3.6% belongs to the top ten. The source material was lung tumor tissue. These TCRs come from a human donor with non-small cell lung cancer. Each CDR3 is given with its conserved first and last residue. Each record gives: V gene, D gene, clone size, J gene, CDR3 DNA, CDR3 protein. D genes are given only for firm matches. Clone sizes are given selectively: once, few, many, or a class where the clone is expanded.

V: TRBV5-5
D: NA
size: NA
J: TRBJ1-1
DNA: TGTGCCAGCAGCTTGGTTCCCGGCAGGGAGAACACTGAAGCTTTCTTT
CDR3: CASSLVPGRENTEAFF

V: TRBV9
D: NA
size: NA
J: TRBJ2-1
DNA: TGTGCCAGCAGCGAACGGCCATCTCAGAGGAATGAGCAGTTCTTC
CDR3: CASSERPSQRNEQFF

V: TRBV29-1
D: TRBD2
size: few
J: TRBJ2-2
DNA: TGCAGCGTTCACCTAGCGGATAACACCGGGGAGCTGTTTTTT
CDR3: CSVHLADNTGELFF

V: TRBV27
D: TRBD2
size: NA
J: TRBJ2-3
DNA: TGTGCCAGCAGTTCCAGGACTAGCCGGGGGCTTAGAGATACGCAGTATTTT
CDR3: CASSSRTSRGLRDTQYF

V: TRBV5-1
D: NA
size: NA
J: TRBJ2-5
DNA: TGCGCCAGCAGCCCGGCCGGCAGGGAAATGACCCAGTACTTC
CDR3: CASSPAGREMTQYF

V: TRBV5-1
D: TRBD2
size: NA
J: TRBJ2-1
DNA: TGCGCCAGCAGACAACTAGCGGGAGGGTCGGATGAGCAGTTCTTC
CDR3: CASRQLAGGSDEQFF

V: TRBV7-2
D: TRBD1
size: NA
J: TRBJ1-5
DNA: TGTGCCAGCAGCTCCCGAGGGACAGGGAGGGATCAGCCCCAGCATTTT
CDR3: CASSSRGTGRDQPQHF

V: TRBV28
D: NA
size: NA
J: TRBJ2-7
DNA: TGTGCCAGCGAGGCGGGCCCTAAATACGAGCAGTACTTC
CDR3: CASEAGPKYEQYF

V: TRBV4-3
D: NA
size: NA
J: TRBJ2-2
DNA: TGCGCCAGCAGCCAAGAGGTGAGGAGTAGAACGAACACCGGGGAGCTGTTTTTT
CDR3: CASSQEVRSRTNTGELFF

V: TRBV6-1
D: NA
size: medium-sized
J: TRBJ2-3
DNA: TGTGCCAGCAGTGTTGAGGGCGGTACAGATACGCAGTATTTT
CDR3: CASSVEGGTDTQYF

V: TRBV7-2
D: NA
size: NA
J: TRBJ2-7
DNA: TGTGCCAGCAGCTCTGCCTACGGAGGGTACTCCTACGAGCAGTACTTC
CDR3: CASSSAYGGYSYEQYF

V: TRBV14
D: NA
size: NA
J: TRBJ2-7
DNA: TGTGCCAGCAGCCAAGATCCCGGGGGGACAGTCGAGCAGTACTTC
CDR3: CASSQDPGGTVEQYF

V: TRBV5-4
D: NA
size: NA
J: TRBJ2-5
DNA: TGTGCCAGCAGCTTAAGGTTCACCTCGGGAGTGGAGACCCAGTACTTC
CDR3: CASSLRFTSGVETQYF

V: TRBV10-3
D: TRBD1
size: NA
J: TRBJ1-3
DNA: TGTGCCATCAGTGAGTCTGGGACAGGAGCTGGAAACACCATATATTTT
CDR3: CAISESGTGAGNTIYF

V: TRBV19
D: TRBD1
size: NA
J: TRBJ1-2
DNA: TGTGCCAGTAGTACGACAGGGACGACCAATGGCTACACCTTC
CDR3: CASSTTGTTNGYTF

V: TRBV30
D: TRBD2
size: few
J: TRBJ2-3
DNA: TGTGCCTCCGGGAGGGATCAATCAAACACAGATACGCAGTATTTT
CDR3: CASGRDQSNTDTQYF

V: TRBV14
D: NA
size: once
J: TRBJ1-3
DNA: TGTGCCAGCAGCCAAGAGGCCTACTCTGGAAACACCATATATTTT
CDR3: CASSQEAYSGNTIYF

V: TRBV9
D: TRBD2
size: NA
J: TRBJ2-1
DNA: TGTGCCAGCAGCGTAGAGGGACTAGGGGTCTACAATGAGCAGTTCTTC
CDR3: CASSVEGLGVYNEQFF

V: TRBV10-3
D: NA
size: NA
J: TRBJ2-1
DNA: TGTGCCATCAGTGATACGACCAACAATGAGCAGTTCTTC
CDR3: CAISDTTNNEQFF

V: TRBV19
D: NA
size: NA
J: TRBJ1-4
DNA: TGTGCCAGTAGTTACAGGGCGAACGATGAAAAACTGTTTTTT
CDR3: CASSYRANDEKLFF

V: TRBV19
D: TRBD1
size: NA
J: TRBJ2-1
DNA: TGTGCCAGTAGTATTAGACGGACAGGGCTCAATGAGCAGTTCTTC
CDR3: CASSIRRTGLNEQFF

V: TRBV29-1
D: TRBD1
size: NA
J: TRBJ1-4
DNA: TGCAGCGGGAGACAGGGTTATGAAAAACTGTTTTTT
CDR3: CSGRQGYEKLFF

V: TRBV27
D: NA
size: NA
J: TRBJ1-4
DNA: TGTGCCAGCAGCCCCCAGGGGTGGGAAAAACTGTTTTTT
CDR3: CASSPQGWEKLFF

V: TRBV6-6
D: TRBD1
size: NA
J: TRBJ1-1
DNA: TGTGCCAGCAGTCCCCGGACAGGGGGCACTGAAGCTTTCTTT
CDR3: CASSPRTGGTEAFF

V: TRBV6-5
D: NA
size: once
J: TRBJ2-7
DNA: TGTGCCAGCAGTAGTCGACGAGGGGCCACCTACGAGCAGTACTTC
CDR3: CASSSRRGATYEQYF

V: TRBV5-4
D: TRBD2
size: once
J: TRBJ2-7
DNA: TGTGCCAGCAGCGATCAGGGGGGGCCTGGGACTAGCGGGATCTCCTACGAGCAGTACTTC
CDR3: CASSDQGGPGTSGISYEQYF

V: TRBV9
D: NA
size: NA
J: TRBJ2-3
DNA: TGTGCCAGCAGCCCCCGAGACAGTACCCGCATCAGTTTT
CDR3: CASSPRDSTRISF

V: TRBV6-5
D: NA
size: NA
J: TRBJ2-3
DNA: TGTGCCAGCAGCCCCCACGGGGCCTTGGGAGATACGCAGTATTTT
CDR3: CASSPHGALGDTQYF

V: TRBV11-3
D: NA
size: once
J: TRBJ2-3
DNA: TGTGCCAGCAGCTTACACGGAGGACGCACAGATACGCAGTATTTT
CDR3: CASSLHGGRTDTQYF

V: TRBV7-9
D: TRBD2
size: few
J: TRBJ2-5
DNA: TGTGCCAGCATCCCCCCGGGGGGGGAGACCCAGTACTTC
CDR3: CASIPPGGETQYF

V: TRBV6-6
D: NA
size: NA
J: TRBJ2-6
DNA: TGTGCCAGCACCGAAGGATTATACTCTGGGGCCAACGTCCTGACTTTC
CDR3: CASTEGLYSGANVLTF

V: TRBV18
D: NA
size: NA
J: TRBJ1-3
DNA: TGTGCCAGCTCACCACCTGGCTCCTTCAGGGCCACCATATATTTT
CDR3: CASSPPGSFRATIYF

V: TRBV28
D: NA
size: NA
J: TRBJ1-1
DNA: TGTGCCAGCAGTTTTCACCCAAAGGGTAGAACTGAAGCTTTCTTT
CDR3: CASSFHPKGRTEAFF

V: TRBV5-1
D: NA
size: few
J: TRBJ2-2
DNA: TGCGCCAGCAGCTTGGATGTCAGGTACACCGGGGAGCTGTTTTTT
CDR3: CASSLDVRYTGELFF

V: TRBV18
D: NA
size: NA
J: TRBJ1-2
DNA: TGTGCCAGCTCACCCACGGGGGGCCACTATGGCTACACCTTC
CDR3: CASSPTGGHYGYTF

V: TRBV7-2
D: TRBD2
size: NA
J: TRBJ2-1
DNA: TGTGCCAGCAGCTTAGCGGGGAGGGGACTAGCGGGGAACAATGAGCAGTTCTTC
CDR3: CASSLAGRGLAGNNEQFF

V: TRBV19
D: NA
size: NA
J: TRBJ1-2
DNA: TGTGCCAGTACCCAGGAGTCTTATGGCTACACCTTC
CDR3: CASTQESYGYTF

V: TRBV5-1
D: NA
size: NA
J: TRBJ2-1
DNA: TGCGCCAGCAGCATAGGGGCCCCCTTGGATGAGCAGTTCTTC
CDR3: CASSIGAPLDEQFF

V: TRBV11-2
D: NA
size: NA
J: TRBJ2-1
DNA: TGTGCCAGCAGCTTAGAGGGTAATTCCTACAATGAGCAGTTCTTC
CDR3: CASSLEGNSYNEQFF

V: TRBV6-5
D: NA
size: NA
J: TRBJ1-5
DNA: TGTGCCAGCAGTACTCATCCGGAGCGGCCCCAGCATTTT
CDR3: CASSTHPERPQHF

V: TRBV18
D: NA
size: NA
J: TRBJ2-2
DNA: TGTGCCAGCTCACCGCGGGACTTTTCGAACACCGGGGAGCTGTTTTTT
CDR3: CASSPRDFSNTGELFF

V: TRBV6-5
D: NA
size: NA
J: TRBJ2-7
DNA: TGTGCCACCAGGGGTTCCCCGGGGAGCTCCTACGAGCAGTACTTC
CDR3: CATRGSPGSSYEQYF

V: TRBV14
D: TRBD1
size: NA
J: TRBJ2-6
DNA: TGTGCCAGCAGCCAGCCCAGGGGGACTGGGGCCAACGTCCTGACTTTC
CDR3: CASSQPRGTGANVLTF

V: TRBV19
D: TRBD2
size: NA
J: TRBJ2-7
DNA: TGTGCCAGTACCCAGAGGTCTAGCGGGAGTTACGAGCAGTACTTC
CDR3: CASTQRSSGSYEQYF

V: TRBV28
D: NA
size: NA
J: TRBJ1-5
DNA: TGTGCCAGCAGTTTATACCTGCGGCCCCAGCATTTT
CDR3: CASSLYLRPQHF

V: TRBV18
D: NA
size: NA
J: TRBJ2-5
DNA: TGTGCCAGCTCACCGAGTCATGAAGAGACCCAGTACTTC
CDR3: CASSPSHEETQYF

V: TRBV6-6
D: NA
size: NA
J: TRBJ1-5
DNA: TGTGCCAGCAGATTACAGGGCAATCAGCCCCAGCATTTT
CDR3: CASRLQGNQPQHF

V: TRBV6-6
D: NA
size: NA
J: TRBJ2-6
DNA: TGTGCCAGCAGTGTGGGTATCTCTGGGGCCAACGTCCTGACTTTC
CDR3: CASSVGISGANVLTF

V: TRBV11-2
D: NA
size: NA
J: TRBJ1-1
DNA: TGTGCCAGCAGCTTAGTGGCAGGGGCTATTGAAGCTTTCTTT
CDR3: CASSLVAGAIEAFF

V: TRBV5-6
D: NA
size: NA
J: TRBJ2-2
DNA: TGTGCCAGCAGCTTCATCACCGGGGAGCTGTTTTTT
CDR3: CASSFITGELFF

V: TRBV7-2
D: TRBD2
size: NA
J: TRBJ2-7
DNA: TGTGCCAGCAGCTGGACTAGCGGGAGCTACGAGCAGTACTTC
CDR3: CASSWTSGSYEQYF

V: TRBV11-1
D: NA
size: NA
J: TRBJ2-5
DNA: TGTGCCAGCAGCTTAGCGCGGGGCGGAACCCAGTACTTC
CDR3: CASSLARGGTQYF

V: TRBV6-5
D: NA
size: NA
J: TRBJ2-7
DNA: TGTGCCAGCAGTACCCTCGCGACATTCTACGAGCAGTACTTC
CDR3: CASSTLATFYEQYF

V: TRBV7-7
D: NA
size: few
J: TRBJ2-6
DNA: TGTGCTAGCAGTTCCTCTGGGGCCAACGTCCTGACTTTC
CDR3: CASSSSGANVLTF